The entry below describes one T cell receptor beta chain. The germline CDR1 and CDR2 sequences are ENHRY and SYGVKD. Trimming took 6 bases from V and 3 from J, leaving 5 bases between them. The CDR3 extends over 11 amino acids. This record belongs to a study of T-cell reconstitution after alpha-beta-depleted transplantation in children. Unique molecular identifiers featured in how the TCRbeta library was prepared. TCRdb itself ran the PCR reads through MiXCR, one entry per CDR3 protein. The repertoire holds 360,000 or so distinct CDR3 sequences, with about a fifth as singletons. This chain uses TRBV10-3 with TRBJ1-1; D remains unclear. This material consisted of PBMCs from the stem cell graft donor, taken from the stem cell graft. The origin of this receptor is a human donor who donated a stem cell graft to a child with acute myeloid leukemia. Here the CDR3 DNA reads TGTGCCATCAGATCGGACACTGAAGCTTTCTTT. Translating gives CAIRSDTEAFF.